Detailed here is one T cell receptor beta chain. The data stem from a study of T cells in localized non-small cell lung cancer. Germline lookup yields CDR1 SNHLY and CDR2 FYNNEI. This CDR3 is built from 14 residues. V was shortened by 4 bases and J by 4 bases, with 10 bases between the two germline ends. Clones were sequenced by immunoSEQ multiplex PCR, and TCRdb holds only the in-frame ones, with some missing. The sample records some 90,000 clones, roughly 87% being singletons. The gene calls are TRBV2 and TRBJ2-2, with D perhaps assigned TRBD1 or TRBD2 (5 bases each). The clonotype comes from a man aged 40-75 years with stage I squamous cell lung carcinoma. The material was peripheral blood, obtained before any cancer treatment. The CDR3 spells CASSASGGTGELFF. DNA of the CDR3: TGTGCCAGCAGTGCCTCTGGGGGCACCGGGGAGCTGTTTTTT.